This record covers a single T cell receptor (beta chain). Its antigen is undetermined. The sample is drawn from a study of shared clonotypes between healthy human individuals. Investigators spread the genomic DNA of each subset evenly over several immunoSEQ plates. TCRdb's table, derived via immunoSEQ multiplex PCR, lists solely in-frame clones and lacks some. The table shows some 2,100,000 clones, with roughly 95% occurring only once. Notes on the study in general: Larger estimated richness was generally recorded for naive subsets relative to memory subsets. Around 5.3% of naive CD4 clonotypes were shared across four donors. An anticipated effect of sequencing depth on clonotype sharing among donors was recognized.

The receptor's source is a man between 18 and 29 years old in good health. Sequences were obtained from naive CD4+ T cells sorted from blood. Subset here: CD45RA+ positively selected.

CDR3 region: CASSYSWFGQETQYF. Written as DNA, the CDR3 is TGTGCCAGCAGTTACTCTTGGTTCGGACAAGAGACCCAGTACTTC. The chain links TRBV6-6 to TRBJ2-5; no clear D. Germline V gene lookup returns CDR1 MNHNY and CDR2 SVGAGI (reference sequence). V was cut by 0 bases and J by 2 bases, with 10 bases left in between. The CDR3 runs to 15 residues.